Sequencing of this T cell receptor beta chain was carried out in a study of cytomegalovirus exposure and HLA in healthy donors. Study-level results: It was in a later analysis that TCR association rates were seen to vary by HLA locus, highest for DRB1 and lowest for HLA-C. Donors were assumed by presence/absence analyses to have roughly uniform sequencing depth.

This CDR3 has 16 residues. J lost 5 bases, V lost 0 bases, and 9 bases had no gene match. CDR1 is SGHVS and CDR2 is FNYEAQ in the germline V gene. As for this clone: Its antigen is as yet unknown.

Use of 60 Vbeta and 13 Jbeta primers characterized the PCR. Libraries were prepared by immunoSEQ multiplex PCR; TCRdb keeps only in-frame clonotypes and omits some of them. Of roughly 97,000 clones listed, approximately 78% are singletons. Sequenced input: PBMCs. This sequence originates from a woman between 40 and 55 years old in good health and CMV-seronegative. The V gene is TRBV7-6, the J gene TRBJ2-5, with 7 nucleotides matching TRBD1. The CDR3 DNA reads as TGTGCCAGCAGCTTAGCAACAGGGGCTCCGGGGGAGACCCAGTACTTC. Protein sequence: CASSLATGAPGETQYF.